The clone carrying this TCR beta chain was counted a few times. The target antigen is unknown. This entry belongs to a study of T cell repertoires in cytomegalovirus infection. Study details: Indications came from public TCR beta signatures; they pointed to CMV infection and to a matching HLA type. The study, taken as a whole, reports: HLA-C-restricted, CMV-specific TCR beta clonotypes were dominant ex vivo. People with CMV and the relevant HLA were identified by cumulative public TCR beta family frequency.

Each CDR3 protein is one row after TCRdb ran MiXCR on the reads. The sample has about 140,000 distinct CDR3 sequences, 5.5% to 8% seen once. This CDR3 is 13 amino acids long. The germline V gene encodes CDR1 DFQATT and CDR2 SNEGSKA (reference sequence). Between the trimmed V and J ends, which lost 5 bases and 3 bases, there was a span of 13 bases. This clonotype was obtained from a human donor in good health (CMV status not recorded). Some clones in this sample may be carry-over from other donors' samples. The chain joins TRBV20-1 to TRBJ1-1, with D perhaps matching TRBD1 (6 bases). Sequences were obtained from PBMCs. CDR3 nucleotides: TGCAGTGCTGGGACCACAGGGTACACTGAAGCTTTCTTT. Its protein is CSAGTTGYTEAFF.